This entry describes one T cell receptor beta chain. The antigen remains undetermined. This sample is part of a study of OX40 agonist ivuxolimab in advanced cancers. With 3 bases removed from V and 0 bases from J, the gap between germline ends came to 12 bases. The V gene's germline CDR1 is MNHEY and CDR2 SMNVEV (reference sequence). The CDR3 runs to 16 residues. TCRdb's copy holds only in-frame clones and misses some; the assay was immunoSEQ multiplex PCR. The sample consists of over 30,000 clones, about 81% of them appearing once. Study results and limitations: In general, CD8+ T cells held more expanded clones than CD4+ did, on average.

The clonotype originates from an adult with an advanced solid tumor such as melanoma, head and neck, liver or kidney cancer. V gene TRBV27 combines with J gene TRBJ2-1; D uncertain. The specimen comprised CD4+ or CD8+ T cells sorted from blood, sampled in a trial of the OX40 agonist ivuxolimab. In nucleotides, the CDR3 is TGTGCCAGCAGTTTTGCCCAGCAGAGCTCCTACAATGAGCAGTTCTTC. Protein sequence: CASSFAQQSSYNEQFF.